These T cell receptor beta chains were read from a single sample in a study of identifying expanded T cells in peripheral blood. Here immunoSEQ multiplex PCR was the method, and the copy in TCRdb shows in-frame clones only, minus some. The sample yields approximately 100,000 clones, approximately 90% seen once. The sequenced sample consisted of blood. The receptors originated from a person aged 18 to 75 in good health. Each CDR3 is given with its conserved first and last residue. Fields, in order: clone size, D gene, V gene, J gene, CDR3 DNA, CDR3 protein. A D gene is named only where the DNA matches it firmly. Where a row states a size, it is once, few, many or the class of an expanded clone; other rows omit it.

NA,NA,TRBV7-2,TRBJ1-1,TGTGCCAGCAGCTTAACGTTTGCGGTTGAAGCTTTCTTT,CASSLTFAVEAFF
NA,NA,TRBV6-6,TRBJ2-7,TGTGCCAGCAGTTACAAAAACTACGAGCAGTACTTC,CASSYKNYEQYF
many,NA,TRBV4-3,TRBJ1-6,TGCGCCAGCAGCCAAGAGCTATCAGGGACGGGTTCACCCCTCCACTTT,CASSQELSGTGSPLHF
NA,TRBD2,TRBV11-3,TRBJ2-2,TGTGCCAGCAGCGATAGCGGGGCGAACACCGGGGAGCTGTTTTTT,CASSDSGANTGELFF
NA,TRBD1,TRBV10-1,TRBJ2-2,TGCGCCAGCAGTGAGCAGGACAGGGCAGACACCGGGGAGCTGTTTTTT,CASSEQDRADTGELFF
NA,TRBD1,TRBV19,TRBJ1-4,TGTGCCAGTCAGTACAGGGGCAGCGAAAAACTGTTTTTT,CASQYRGSEKLFF
NA,NA,TRBV5-1,TRBJ1-4,TGCGCCAGCAATTCAGGGGAAACTAATGAAAAACTGTTTTTT,CASNSGETNEKLFF
NA,NA,TRBV5-6,TRBJ2-7,TGTGCCAGCATAGAGTCGGGCTCGGCCAGGCCTCACGAGCAGTACTTC,CASIESGSARPHEQYF
NA,TRBD2,TRBV11-3,TRBJ2-2,TGTGCCAGCAGCAAACGACTAGCGGGAGGGACCGGGGAGCTGTTTTTT,CASSKRLAGGTGELFF
NA,TRBD2,TRBV7-3,TRBJ2-5,TGTGCCAGCAGCACCCTAGCGGGCACCTCCACCCAGTACTTC,CASSTLAGTSTQYF
NA,NA,TRBV5-4,TRBJ2-5,TGTGCCAGCAGCGTGAGGTTGGGGCAGCAAGAGACCCAGTACTTC,CASSVRLGQQETQYF
once,TRBD1,TRBV6-1,TRBJ2-4,TGTGCCAGCAGTGGGGGGACAGGCGCCCTAGCCAAAAACATTCAGTACTTC,CASSGGTGALAKNIQYF
NA,NA,TRBV5-5,TRBJ1-2,TGTGCCAGCAGCTTATCAGCCATGCGGAGCTACACCTTC,CASSLSAMRSYTF
NA,TRBD2,TRBV5-5,TRBJ2-1,TGTGCCAGCAGCTTTCAGGGACTAGCGGGAGCGGGTGAGCAGTTCTTC,CASSFQGLAGAGEQFF
NA,TRBD1,TRBV7-3,TRBJ1-1,TGTGCCAGCAGCTTATGGGACAGGGGCAGTACTGAAGCTTTCTTT,CASSLWDRGSTEAFF
once,TRBD1,TRBV5-1,TRBJ1-3,TGCGCCAGCAGCGGAGGACAGGGGGCTGGAAACACCATATATTTT,CASSGGQGAGNTIYF
NA,NA,TRBV5-1,TRBJ1-3,TGCGCCAGCAGCCCCCAGAGTACTGGAAACACCATATATTTT,CASSPQSTGNTIYF
NA,NA,TRBV21-1,TRBJ2-3,TGTGCCAGCAGCGCGGGCGGACGAAGATCAGATACGCAGTATTTT,CASSAGGRRSDTQYF
NA,NA,TRBV7-2,TRBJ2-7,TGTGCCAGCAGCTTTTCGGAGGCAGGGGTACCCTACGAGCAGTACTTC,CASSFSEAGVPYEQYF
NA,NA,TRBV2,TRBJ2-2,TGTGCCAGCAGTGTAATCCAGGGTCGGACCGGGGAGCTGTTTTTT,CASSVIQGRTGELFF
NA,TRBD1,TRBV6-5,TRBJ1-2,TGTGCCAGCAGTTACTCCCCAGGGGGCTATGGCTACACCTTC,CASSYSPGGYGYTF
NA,NA,TRBV28,TRBJ1-1,TGTGCCAGCAGTCCTGCCCCGAGGGACGCTGAAGCTTTCTTT,CASSPAPRDAEAFF
once,TRBD1,TRBV9,TRBJ2-1,TGTGCCAGCAGCGTAAGACAGGGGGAGCTTTACAATGAGCAGTTCTTC,CASSVRQGELYNEQFF
NA,TRBD1,TRBV19,TRBJ1-1,TGTGCCACTTCCAGAGGGGGCTCGGTCACTGAAGCTTTCTTT,CATSRGGSVTEAFF
NA,NA,TRBV10-3,TRBJ2-3,TGTGCCATCAGTGGGGGCCAAACAGATACGCAGTATTTT,CAISGGQTDTQYF
NA,TRBD2,TRBV6-1,TRBJ2-1,TGTGCCAGCAGCGGACTAGCGGGACGTAATGAGCAGTTCTTC,CASSGLAGRNEQFF
NA,TRBD1,TRBV6-6,TRBJ2-7,TGTGCCAGCACCGACTCGACAGGGAGCTCCTACGAGCAGTACTTC,CASTDSTGSSYEQYF
NA,NA,TRBV29-1,TRBJ1-2,TGCAGCGTTGAAGATCGATTTACAGCCTATGGCTACACCTTC,CSVEDRFTAYGYTF
NA,NA,TRBV11-2,TRBJ2-1,TGTGCCAGCACGGTTGAACAGGGATCCTACAATGAGCAGTTCTTC,CASTVEQGSYNEQFF
NA,TRBD1,TRBV18,TRBJ1-1,TGTGCCAGCTCACCACCCCGAACCTTAGACAGGGTGGATTCGGCTTTCTTT,CASSPPRTLDRVDSAFF
NA,NA,TRBV29-1,TRBJ2-7,TGCAGCGTTGAAGGCCTGGGTACGGGCTACGAGCAGTACTTC,CSVEGLGTGYEQYF
NA,TRBD1,TRBV6-5,TRBJ1-4,TGTGCCAGCAGTTACTTTAGGACAGGGAGTAAAAAACTGTTTTTT,CASSYFRTGSKKLFF
NA,TRBD2,TRBV18,TRBJ2-3,TGTGCCAGCTCAGGGACTAGCGGGTGGTCTACCACAGATACGCAGTATTTT,CASSGTSGWSTTDTQYF
NA,TRBD1,TRBV5-1,TRBJ1-1,TGCGCCAGCAGCGGGGACAGAGGGGGTGAAGCTTTCTTT,CASSGDRGGEAFF
NA,NA,TRBV19,TRBJ1-3,TGTGCCAGTAGTCTCGCGGGCCAACTCTCTGGAAACACCATATATTTT,CASSLAGQLSGNTIYF
NA,NA,TRBV27,TRBJ2-7,TGTGCCAGCAGCCGTACAGGATCTTTGGGGAACGAGCAGTACTTC,CASSRTGSLGNEQYF
NA,NA,TRBV4-3,TRBJ1-5,TGCGCCAGCAGCCAAGATTCCCGTCAGCCCCAGCATTTT,CASSQDSRQPQHF
NA,NA,TRBV19,TRBJ1-2,TGTGCCAGTACTGCCGGGGGTCCTGTCTATGGCTACACCTTC,CASTAGGPVYGYTF
NA,NA,TRBV5-4,TRBJ1-2,TGTGCCAGCAGCCCTGGCCTCGACTATGGCTACACCTTC,CASSPGLDYGYTF
NA,TRBD1,TRBV5-5,TRBJ2-7,TGTGCCAGCAGCTTGGGGGACAGGGCTTTAGGGCAGTACTTC,CASSLGDRALGQYF
NA,NA,TRBV6-5,TRBJ2-5,TGTGCCAGCAGCCCCGGGGTTGCGGGGGCCGAGACCCAGTACTTC,CASSPGVAGAETQYF
NA,NA,TRBV7-9,TRBJ2-2,TGTGCCAGCAGCTTACAGGGAGCCGGGGAGCTGTTTTTT,CASSLQGAGELFF
NA,TRBD1,TRBV7-9,TRBJ1-1,TGTGCCAGCAGCTCCCCGGGACAGCTCAACACTGAAGCTTTCTTT,CASSSPGQLNTEAFF
NA,NA,TRBV28,TRBJ1-3,TGTGCCAGCAGTGGAGGGGAGGGCCGCAGCTCTGGAAACACCATATATTTT,CASSGGEGRSSGNTIYF
few,TRBD1,TRBV7-9,TRBJ1-3,TGTGCCAGCAGCCCGAGACAGGGACACTCTGGAAACACCATATATTTT,CASSPRQGHSGNTIYF
NA,NA,TRBV19,TRBJ2-1,TGTGCCAGTACCCCTAATCCTAGCTCCTACAATGAGCAGTTCTTC,CASTPNPSSYNEQFF
once,TRBD1,TRBV6-1,TRBJ2-7,TGTGCCAGCAGGACCGGGACAGCAGACTACGAGCAGTACTTC,CASRTGTADYEQYF
NA,NA,TRBV5-4,TRBJ2-7,TGTGCCAGCAGCTTCGGTTCCTACGAGCAGTACTTC,CASSFGSYEQYF
NA,TRBD1,TRBV30,TRBJ1-1,TGTGCCTGGCGACAGGGGGCTGAAGCTTTCTTT,CAWRQGAEAFF
once,TRBD1,TRBV19,TRBJ2-4,TGTGCCAGTAGCGACAGGGGGCACGCGACCAAAAACATTCAGTACTTC,CASSDRGHATKNIQYF
NA,NA,TRBV10-3,TRBJ1-2,TGTGCCATCAGTGAGTTTTCAAGCTTTACCTATGGCTACACCTTC,CAISEFSSFTYGYTF
NA,TRBD1,TRBV10-2,TRBJ1-5,TGCGCCAGCAGTGAACAGGGGGCAAGTCAGCCCCAGCATTTT,CASSEQGASQPQHF
NA,NA,TRBV10-3,TRBJ1-4,TGTGCCATCGGCGGTCCGGAAAAACTGTTTTTT,CAIGGPEKLFF
NA,NA,TRBV11-2,TRBJ2-7,TGTGCCAGCAGCTTTGCCGAGGGCGCCTACGAGCAGTACTTC,CASSFAEGAYEQYF
once,NA,TRBV6-6,TRBJ1-1,TGTGCCAGCAGAAGCCCGGGCTGGGCTGAAGCTTTCTTT,CASRSPGWAEAFF
NA,NA,TRBV7-2,TRBJ2-1,TGTGCCAGCAGCTTAGGCGGCGGACCCTACAATGAGCAGTTCTTC,CASSLGGGPYNEQFF